These 19 T cell receptor beta chains were all obtained from the same sample, sequenced in a study of Ad26.COV2.S vaccination and SARS-CoV-2 variants. Some clones are missing from TCRdb's copy, which holds only in-frame ones; the method was immunoSEQ multiplex PCR. The data show 410,000 or so clones, over 80% seen once. Treatment in this sample: around 19 received Ad26.COV2.S at low or high dose, single or two shots; five or six received placebo; per-sample allocation not given. Collection of the samples took place on day 63 after the first injection of vaccine or placebo. Here the sequenced sample was peripheral blood, taken in a trial of Ad26.COV2.S vaccine versus placebo. All receptors come from a person between 18 and 65 years old who received the Ad26.COV2.S COVID-19 vaccine or a placebo.

V and J are TRBV4-3 and TRBJ2-5; 8 bases are a match to TRBD1. CDR1 and CDR2 from the germline V gene are LGHNA and YSLEER. J lost 4 bases, V lost 6 bases, and 7 bases had no gene match. The CDR3 is 14 amino acids. The CDR3 DNA reads as TGCGCCAGCAGTCATGTAGGACAGGGAGAGACCCAGTACTTC. It is translated as CASSHVGQGETQYF.

The chain's CDR3 is CASTGLDRDEQFF. CDR3 coding DNA: TGTGCCAGCACCGGGCTAGATCGCGATGAGCAGTTCTTC. V gene TRBV27 combines with J gene TRBJ2-1; D unresolved. Germline CDR1 and CDR2: MNHEY and SMNVEV (reference sequence). The CDR3 consists of 13 residues. V dropped 7 bases and J dropped 8 bases, with 15 bases sitting between them.

CDR3 sequence (DNA): TGCGCCAGCAGCCTCGAGGTTCAGGGAAACACCATATATTTT. Amino acids: CASSLEVQGNTIYF. The chain joins TRBV4-3 to TRBJ1-3; D gene unclear. V was trimmed by 4 bases and J by 4 bases, leaving 11 bases between them. Germline V CDR1 and CDR2: LGHNA, YSLEER. CDR3 length: 14 residues.

The chain carries TRBV19 and TRBJ1-2; possible D gene TRBD1, 5 bases. Germline values: CDR1 LNHDA, CDR2 SQIVND (reference sequence). The CDR3 has 15 amino acids. Trimming removed 3 bases at V and 0 bases at J, with 11 bases between. CDR3 protein: CASSMADSANYGYTF. The CDR3 DNA is TGTGCCAGTAGTATGGCCGACAGCGCTAACTATGGCTACACCTTC.

Only one count was recorded for this clone. The chain is built from TRBV3-1 (or the pseudogene TRBV3-2) and TRBJ1-4; TRBD1 aligns across 8 bases. V shed 2 bases, J shed 8 bases, and the junction held 10 bases outside the gene matches. CDR3 length: 16 amino acids. Germline V gene lookup returns CDR1 LGHDT and CDR2 YNNKEL (reference sequence). In DNA form, the CDR3 reads TGTGCCAGCAGCCAACATTGGGACAGGCAGCTGGAAAAACTGTTTTTT. As protein: CASSQHWDRQLEKLFF.

The chain couples TRBV30 to TRBJ2-2; 7 bases are shared with TRBD1. Losses at the gene ends were 2 bases for V and 4 bases for J; bases not matched to a gene: 1. The germline V gene encodes CDR1 GTSNPN and CDR2 SVGIG (reference sequence). CDR3 length equals 13 residues. The CDR3 bases are TGTGCCTGGAGTACAGGGGCCACCGGGGAGCTGTTTTTT. Protein sequence: CAWSTGATGELFF. Full variable domain (remainder filled in from reference TRBV30 and TRBJ2-2): SQTIHQWPATLVQPVGSPLSLECTVEGTSNPNLYWYRQAAGRGLQLLFYSVGIGQISSEVPQNLSASRPQDRQFILSSKKLLLSDSGFYLCAWSTGATGELFFGEGSRLTVL.

The chain joins TRBV19 to TRBJ1-1; weak D call: TRBD1 (5 bases). Germline V gene lookup returns CDR1 LNHDA and CDR2 SQIVND (reference sequence). CDR3 size: 11 residues. The V and J ends lost 7 bases and 3 bases respectively, with 6 bases between them. DNA of the CDR3: TGTGCCAGTAAGGGACACACTGAAGCTTTCTTT. Amino acids: CASKGHTEAFF.

This chain joins TRBV18 and TRBJ1-1; tentatively, D is TRBD1 (5 bases). The CDR3 runs 14 residues. Deletions cut 2 bases from V and 3 bases from J, with 10 bases between. The germline V gene has CDR1 KGHSH and CDR2 LQKENI. The CDR3 nucleotides read TGTGCCAGCTCACCAACTTCGGGGGACACTGAAGCTTTCTTT. Its protein is CASSPTSGDTEAFF.

The chain carries TRBV6-5 and TRBJ2-5; TRBD2 might be the D (6 bases). Germline V CDR1 and CDR2: MNHEY, SVGAGI. The CDR3 runs 14 residues. The ends were cut back, 6 bases at V and 4 bases at J, with 15 bases in the middle. CDR3 amino acids: CASSFFRGVETQYF. The CDR3 DNA is TGTGCCAGCAGCTTCTTCCGCGGGGTAGAGACCCAGTACTTC.

V and J are TRBV30 and TRBJ2-3; weak D call: TRBD2 (6 bases). The CDR3 has 16 amino acids. The germline V gene has CDR1 GTSNPN and CDR2 SVGIG (reference sequence). The germline V and J ends were trimmed by 0 bases and 0 bases, with 13 bases remaining between them. The CDR3 region is CAWSVQSTRSTDTQYF. The CDR3 coding sequence is TGTGCCTGGAGTGTACAATCGACTAGAAGCACAGATACGCAGTATTTT.

This chain uses TRBV6-5 with TRBJ1-1; D ambiguous. This CDR3 is 13 amino acids long. V gave up 7 bases and J gave up 1 base, with 10 bases separating them. Germline CDR1 MNHEY, CDR2 SVGAGI. The CDR3 region is CASTYSTNTEAFF. The CDR3 DNA follows: TGTGCCAGCACTTATTCTACGAACACTGAAGCTTTCTTT.

The CDR3 region is CAIRLDGQGTAFF. As DNA, the CDR3 is TGTGCCATCAGGCTAGACGGACAGGGAACGGCTTTCTTT. This chain uses TRBV10-3 with TRBJ1-1, with TRBD1 matching 8 bases. This CDR3 spans 13 amino acids. V trimming: 6 bases; J trimming: 11 bases; junction bases outside the gene matches: 11. Germline V gene data show CDR1 as ENHRY and CDR2 as SYGVKD.

CDR3 bases: TGTGCCAGCAGTTGGGGACCGTTCACCGGGGAGCTGTTTTTT. It encodes CASSWGPFTGELFF. V and J are TRBV27 and TRBJ2-2; D tentatively fits TRBD1 or TRBD2 (5 bases each). Germline CDR1 reads MNHEY; CDR2 reads SMNVEV (reference sequence). This CDR3 comprises 14 residues. Deletions cut 4 bases from V and 4 bases from J, with 10 bases between.

The V gene is TRBV6-2 or TRBV6-3, the J gene TRBJ2-7; 9 bases line up with TRBD1. The CDR3 is made up of 14 amino acids. Germline CDR1 MNHEY, CDR2 SVGEGT. The V segment lost 5 bases and the J segment 5 bases; nucleotides outside the gene matches: 7. CDR3 coding DNA: TGTGCCAGCAGTCCCCACAGGGGGCGGGACGAGCAGTACTTC. Encoded protein: CASSPHRGRDEQYF.

This clone has only a few counts. In nucleotides, the CDR3 is TGTGCCAGCAGTTACGCGGGCACCGGGGAGCTGTTTTTT. Protein product: CASSYAGTGELFF. The V call is TRBV6-2 or TRBV6-3, the J call TRBJ2-2; D may be TRBD2 (5 bases). This CDR3 is built from 13 residues. The V end was cut by 2 bases, the J end by 4 bases, with 5 bases between. Germline V gives CDR1 MNHEY, CDR2 SVGEGT.

J is TRBJ1-1 and V is TRBV7-2; D remains unclear. Germline loops: CDR1 SGHTA, CDR2 FQGNSA. This CDR3 is built from 12 residues. Trimming removed 7 bases at V and 11 bases at J, with 17 bases between. CDR3 bases: TGTGCCAGCAACAAATTCCCCAGTGCGGCTTTCTTT. It codes for CASNKFPSAAFF.

V gene TRBV28 combines with J gene TRBJ1-5; 8 nucleotides agree with TRBD1. The CDR3 extends over 15 amino acids. Germline CDR1 is MDHEN and CDR2 is SYDVKM. Losses at the gene ends were 1 base for V and 3 bases for J; bases not matched to a gene: 2. This CDR3 reads CASSLYRGTNQPQHF. The CDR3 bases are TGTGCCAGCAGTTTATACAGGGGGACCAATCAGCCCCAGCATTTT.

This rearrangement joins TRBV15 to TRBJ2-3; 7 bases match TRBD2. CDR3 size: 17 residues. V was pared by 2 bases and J by 5 bases, with 13 bases of the junction left unmatched. Germline CDR1 is LNHNV and CDR2 is YYDKDF (reference sequence). CDR3 DNA sequence: TGTGCCACCAGCAGATTCGGGACTACTCCAGGTGGAGATACGCAGTATTTT. Its protein is CATSRFGTTPGGDTQYF.

This clone appeared a few times. V is TRBV7-9 and J is TRBJ2-7, with D unresolved. This CDR3 contains 15 residues. From germline, CDR1 is SEHNR and CDR2 FQNEAQ (reference sequence). V shed 0 bases and J shed 2 bases, with 11 bases lying between them. This CDR3 reads CASSLAGVSPYEQYF. In DNA form, the CDR3 reads TGTGCCAGCAGCTTAGCGGGTGTCAGTCCCTACGAGCAGTACTTC.